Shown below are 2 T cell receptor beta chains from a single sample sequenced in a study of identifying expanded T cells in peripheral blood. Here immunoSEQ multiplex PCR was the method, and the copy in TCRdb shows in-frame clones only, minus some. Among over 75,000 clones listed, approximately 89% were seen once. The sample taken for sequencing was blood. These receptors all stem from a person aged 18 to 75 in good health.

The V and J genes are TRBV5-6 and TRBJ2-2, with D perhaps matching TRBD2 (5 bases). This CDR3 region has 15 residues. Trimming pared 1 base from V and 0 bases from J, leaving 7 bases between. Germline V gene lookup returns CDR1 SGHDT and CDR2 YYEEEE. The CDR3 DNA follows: TGTGCCAGCAGCTTGTCACTAGCGAACACCGGGGAGCTGTTTTTT. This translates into CASSLSLANTGELFF.

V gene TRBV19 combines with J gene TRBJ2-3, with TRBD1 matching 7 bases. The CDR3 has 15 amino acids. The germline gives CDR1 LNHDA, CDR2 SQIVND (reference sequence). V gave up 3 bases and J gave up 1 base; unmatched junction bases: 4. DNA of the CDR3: TGTGCCAGTAGTATCGGGCAGGGGGGCACAGATACGCAGTATTTT. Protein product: CASSIGQGGTDTQYF. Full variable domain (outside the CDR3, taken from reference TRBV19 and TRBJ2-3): DGGITQSPKYLFRKEGQNVTLSCEQNLNHDAMYWYRQDPGQGLRLIYYSQIVNDFQKGDIAEGYSVSREKKESFPLTVTSAQKNPTAFYLCASSIGQGGTDTQYFGPGTRLTVL.